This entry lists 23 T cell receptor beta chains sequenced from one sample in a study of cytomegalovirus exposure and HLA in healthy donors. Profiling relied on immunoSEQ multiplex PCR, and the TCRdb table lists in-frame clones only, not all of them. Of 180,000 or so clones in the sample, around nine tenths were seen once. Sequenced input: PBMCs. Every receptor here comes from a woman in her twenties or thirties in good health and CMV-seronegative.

This CDR3 reads CARRQGPYEQYF. DNA of the CDR3: TGTGCCAGGAGACAGGGGCCCTACGAGCAGTACTTC. The chain couples TRBV6-1 to TRBJ2-7; 8 bases agree with TRBD1. The length of the CDR3 is 12 residues. Germline values: CDR1 MNHNS, CDR2 SASEGT. V lost 9 bases and J lost 2; bases outside the gene matches: 3.

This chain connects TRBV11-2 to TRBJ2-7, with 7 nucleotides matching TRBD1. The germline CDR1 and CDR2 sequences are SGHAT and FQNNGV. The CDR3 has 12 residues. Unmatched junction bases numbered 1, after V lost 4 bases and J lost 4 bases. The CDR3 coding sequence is TGTGCCAGCAGCTCGACAGGGTACGAGCAGTACTTC. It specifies CASSSTGYEQYF.

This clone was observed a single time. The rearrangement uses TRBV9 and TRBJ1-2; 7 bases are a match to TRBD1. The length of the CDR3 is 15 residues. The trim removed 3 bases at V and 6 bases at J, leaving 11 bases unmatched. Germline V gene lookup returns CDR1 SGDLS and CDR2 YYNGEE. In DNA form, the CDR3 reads TGTGCCAGCAGCGCCCGTGGCAGGGGGGAAAATGGCTACACCTTC. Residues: CASSARGRGENGYTF.

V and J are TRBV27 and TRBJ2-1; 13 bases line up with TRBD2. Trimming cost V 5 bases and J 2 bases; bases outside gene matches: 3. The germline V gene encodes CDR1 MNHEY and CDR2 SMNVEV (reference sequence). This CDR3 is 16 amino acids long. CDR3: CASSPGTSGAYNEQFF. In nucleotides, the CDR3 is TGTGCCAGCAGTCCCGGGACTAGCGGGGCCTACAATGAGCAGTTCTTC.

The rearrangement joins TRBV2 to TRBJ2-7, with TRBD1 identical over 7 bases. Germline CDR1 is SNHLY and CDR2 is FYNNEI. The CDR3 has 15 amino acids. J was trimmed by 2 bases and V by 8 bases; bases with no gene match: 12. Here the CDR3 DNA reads TGTGCCAGCTGTCCACCAGGGGGATCGGCCTACGAGCAGTACTTC. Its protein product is CASCPPGGSAYEQYF.

The CDR3 bases are TGTGCCAGCAGTTATGGACAGAACAATCAGCCCCAGCATTTT. Protein product: CASSYGQNNQPQHF. The rearrangement uses TRBV6-6 and TRBJ1-5, with D possibly TRBD1 on 6 matching bases. The CDR3 totals 14 residues. V dropped 3 bases and J dropped 3 bases, with 9 bases sitting between them. The germline CDR1 and CDR2 sequences are MNHNY and SVGAGI (reference sequence).

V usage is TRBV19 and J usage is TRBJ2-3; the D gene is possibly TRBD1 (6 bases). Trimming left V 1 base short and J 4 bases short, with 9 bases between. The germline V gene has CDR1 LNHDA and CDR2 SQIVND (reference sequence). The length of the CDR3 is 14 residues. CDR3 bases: TGTGCCAGTAGTATAGCTGCAGGGGCAGATACGCAGTATTTT. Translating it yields CASSIAAGADTQYF.

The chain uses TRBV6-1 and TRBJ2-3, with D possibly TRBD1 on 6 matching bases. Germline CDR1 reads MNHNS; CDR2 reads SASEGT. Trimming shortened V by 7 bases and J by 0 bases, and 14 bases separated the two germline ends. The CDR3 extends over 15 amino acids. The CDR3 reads CASKYRAVSTDTQYF. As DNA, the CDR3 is TGTGCCAGCAAGTACAGGGCGGTGAGCACAGATACGCAGTATTTT.

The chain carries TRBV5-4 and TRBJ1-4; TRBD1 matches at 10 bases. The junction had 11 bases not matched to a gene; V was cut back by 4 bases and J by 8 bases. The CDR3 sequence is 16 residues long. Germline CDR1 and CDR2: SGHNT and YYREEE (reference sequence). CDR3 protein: CASSPYPGQGMEKLFF. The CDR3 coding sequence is TGTGCCAGCAGCCCATACCCGGGACAGGGGATGGAAAAACTGTTTTTT.

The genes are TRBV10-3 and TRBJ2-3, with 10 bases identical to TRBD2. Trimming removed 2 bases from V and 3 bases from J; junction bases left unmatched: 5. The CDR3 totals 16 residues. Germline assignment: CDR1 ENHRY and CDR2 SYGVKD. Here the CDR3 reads CAISEGASGGTDTQYF. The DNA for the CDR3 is TGTGCCATCAGTGAGGGGGCTAGCGGGGGAACAGATACGCAGTATTTT.

CDR3 loop: CASSGIEGGGAEQFF. CDR3 in DNA: TGTGCCAGCAGTGGGATTGAGGGGGGAGGGGCTGAGCAGTTCTTC. This chain joins TRBV2 and TRBJ2-1; maybe TRBD2 (7 bases). V lost 4 bases to trimming and J lost 9 bases, with 19 bases between them. Germline-derived CDR1 and CDR2 are SNHLY and FYNNEI. CDR3 length: 15 residues.

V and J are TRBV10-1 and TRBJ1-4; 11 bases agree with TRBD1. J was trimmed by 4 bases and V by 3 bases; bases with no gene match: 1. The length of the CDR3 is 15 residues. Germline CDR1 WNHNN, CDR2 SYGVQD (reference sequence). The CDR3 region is CASSDGTGGNEKLFF. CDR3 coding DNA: TGCGCCAGCAGTGACGGGACAGGGGGTAATGAAAAACTGTTTTTT.

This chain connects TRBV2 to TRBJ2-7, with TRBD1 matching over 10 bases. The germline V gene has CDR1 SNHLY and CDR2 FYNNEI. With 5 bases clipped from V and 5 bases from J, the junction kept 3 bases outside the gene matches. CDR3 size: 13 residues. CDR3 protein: CASSLGTGDEQYF. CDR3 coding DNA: TGTGCCAGCAGTCTCGGGACAGGGGACGAGCAGTACTTC.

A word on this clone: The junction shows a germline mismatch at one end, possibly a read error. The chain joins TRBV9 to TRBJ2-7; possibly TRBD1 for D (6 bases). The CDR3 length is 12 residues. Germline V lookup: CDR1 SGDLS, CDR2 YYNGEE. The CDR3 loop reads CASSVEGQSPLF. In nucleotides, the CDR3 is TGTGCCAGCAGCGTAGAAGGACAGAGTCCCCTCTTC.

The CDR3 spells CASTRLAASTDTQYF. CDR3 bases: TGTGCCAGCACCAGACTAGCGGCGAGCACAGATACGCAGTATTTT. The V and J genes are TRBV11-2 and TRBJ2-3; 9 nucleotides match TRBD2. CDR1 is SGHAT, CDR2 FQNNGV, per germline. The trim removed 7 bases at V and 0 bases at J, leaving 5 bases unmatched. The CDR3 runs 15 residues.

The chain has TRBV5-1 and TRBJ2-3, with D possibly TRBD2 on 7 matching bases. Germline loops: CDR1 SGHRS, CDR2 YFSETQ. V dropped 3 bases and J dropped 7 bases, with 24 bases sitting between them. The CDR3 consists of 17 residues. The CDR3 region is CASSSRKPGGPQNTQYF. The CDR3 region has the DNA TGCGCCAGCAGCTCGAGAAAACCGGGGGGCCCCCAGAATACGCAGTATTTT.

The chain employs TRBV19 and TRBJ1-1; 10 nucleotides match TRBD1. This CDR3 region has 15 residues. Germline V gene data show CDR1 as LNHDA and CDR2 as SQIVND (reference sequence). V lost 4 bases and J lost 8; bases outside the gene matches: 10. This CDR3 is CASSRGDRGAKEAFF. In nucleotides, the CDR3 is TGTGCCAGTAGTAGGGGGGACAGGGGCGCCAAAGAAGCTTTCTTT.

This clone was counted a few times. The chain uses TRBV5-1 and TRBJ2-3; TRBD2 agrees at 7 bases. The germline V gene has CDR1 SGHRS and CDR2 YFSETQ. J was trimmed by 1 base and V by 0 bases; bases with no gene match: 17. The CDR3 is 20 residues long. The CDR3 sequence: CASSLDEFSGWYTGTDTQYF. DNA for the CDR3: TGCGCCAGCAGCTTGGATGAGTTTAGCGGGTGGTACACGGGCACAGATACGCAGTATTTT.

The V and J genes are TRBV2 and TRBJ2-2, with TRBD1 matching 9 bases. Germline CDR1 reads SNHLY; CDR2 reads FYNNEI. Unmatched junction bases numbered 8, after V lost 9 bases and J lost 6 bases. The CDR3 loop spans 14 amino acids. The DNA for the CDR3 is TGTGCCAGTAACCGGGACAGGGATCCCGGGGAGCTGTTTTTT. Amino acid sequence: CASNRDRDPGELFF.

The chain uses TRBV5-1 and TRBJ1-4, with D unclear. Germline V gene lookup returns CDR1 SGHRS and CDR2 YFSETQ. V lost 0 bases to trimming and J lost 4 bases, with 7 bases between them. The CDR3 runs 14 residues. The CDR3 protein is CASSLGLSNEKLFF. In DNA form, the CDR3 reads TGCGCCAGCAGCTTGGGACTTAGTAATGAAAAACTGTTTTTT.

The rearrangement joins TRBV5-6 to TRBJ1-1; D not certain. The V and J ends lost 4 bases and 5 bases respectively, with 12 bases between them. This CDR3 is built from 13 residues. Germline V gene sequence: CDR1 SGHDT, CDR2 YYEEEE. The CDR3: CASSNAGKTEAFF. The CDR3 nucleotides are TGTGCCAGCAGCAATGCCGGGAAAACTGAAGCTTTCTTT.

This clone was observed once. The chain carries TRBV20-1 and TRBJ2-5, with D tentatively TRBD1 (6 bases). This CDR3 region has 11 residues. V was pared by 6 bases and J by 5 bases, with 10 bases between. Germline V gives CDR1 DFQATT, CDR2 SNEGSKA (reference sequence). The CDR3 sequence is CSAGAGETQYF. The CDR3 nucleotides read TGCAGTGCGGGGGCGGGCGAGACCCAGTACTTC.

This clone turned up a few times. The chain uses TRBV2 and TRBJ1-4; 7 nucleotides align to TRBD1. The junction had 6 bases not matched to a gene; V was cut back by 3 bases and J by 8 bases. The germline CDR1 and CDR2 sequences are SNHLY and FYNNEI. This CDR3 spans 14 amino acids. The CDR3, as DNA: TGTGCCAGCAGTGATCTAGGGGGCGGCGAAAAACTGTTTTTT. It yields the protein CASSDLGGGEKLFF.